The rows below give T cell receptor beta chains drawn from one sample of a study of blood T cell repertoires in COVID-19. The data were produced by immunoSEQ multiplex PCR, yet TCRdb's version contains in-frame clones alone and is incomplete. The table lists some 74,000 clones, 80% to 90% of them singletons. The sequenced sample was peripheral blood. These receptors were collected from a woman older than 75 with active or convalescent COVID-19. Both conserved end residues are part of each CDR3. The order of the fields is clone size, V gene, D gene, J gene, CDR3 DNA, CDR3 protein. D genes are given only for firm matches. Clone size is shown for a subset of rows, as once, few, many or a class of expanded clone.

clone size: .
V gene: TRBV24-1
D gene: .
J gene: TRBJ2-3
CDR3 DNA: TGTGCCACCAGCAAAGGAGGGGGCATTAGCACAGATACGCAGTATTTT
CDR3 protein: CATSKGGGISTDTQYF

clone size: .
V gene: TRBV7-3
D gene: TRBD2
J gene: TRBJ2-5
CDR3 DNA: TGTGCCAGCAGCTTAGGTGTAGCGGGAGAAGAGACCCAGTACTTC
CDR3 protein: CASSLGVAGEETQYF

clone size: once
V gene: TRBV5-4
D gene: TRBD1
J gene: TRBJ1-3
CDR3 DNA: TGTGCCAGCAGCTTGGGGACAGGGATCAGCTCTGGAAACACCATATATTTT
CDR3 protein: CASSLGTGISSGNTIYF

clone size: .
V gene: TRBV7-2
D gene: .
J gene: TRBJ2-4
CDR3 DNA: TGTGCCAGCAGCTTAGCGGACAGAATAGCCAAAAACATTCAGTACTTC
CDR3 protein: CASSLADRIAKNIQYF

clone size: .
V gene: TRBV5-1
D gene: TRBD1
J gene: TRBJ1-2
CDR3 DNA: TGCGCCAGCAGCGAAGGGGGCGCAGAAGGCTACACCTTC
CDR3 protein: CASSEGGAEGYTF

clone size: .
V gene: TRBV6-5
D gene: TRBD1
J gene: TRBJ2-2
CDR3 DNA: TGTGCCAGCAGTACCCGACAGGGTGGAACCGGGGAGCTGTTTTTT
CDR3 protein: CASSTRQGGTGELFF

clone size: .
V gene: TRBV28
D gene: .
J gene: TRBJ2-2
CDR3 DNA: TGTGCCAGCAGCTCACCTCGACTAAACGGGGAGCTGTTTTTT
CDR3 protein: CASSSPRLNGELFF

clone size: .
V gene: TRBV5-1
D gene: TRBD1
J gene: TRBJ1-2
CDR3 DNA: TGCGCCAGCAGGGACCCCGGGACAGGGGGGGCGTTGCATGGCTACACCTTC
CDR3 protein: CASRDPGTGGALHGYTF

clone size: .
V gene: TRBV7-9
D gene: TRBD1
J gene: TRBJ1-2
CDR3 DNA: TGTGCCAGCAGCCCCATCCGGGACAGGGCACGCAACTATGGCTACACCTTC
CDR3 protein: CASSPIRDRARNYGYTF

clone size: .
V gene: TRBV29-1
D gene: TRBD2
J gene: TRBJ2-5
CDR3 DNA: TGCAGCGTTCCTAGCGGGTCGTTACAGGAGACCCAGTACTTC
CDR3 protein: CSVPSGSLQETQYF

clone size: .
V gene: TRBV28
D gene: TRBD1
J gene: TRBJ1-6
CDR3 DNA: TGTGCCAGCAGCAGGGGGCAAGGATCACCCCTCCACTTT
CDR3 protein: CASSRGQGSPLHF

clone size: .
V gene: TRBV30
D gene: .
J gene: TRBJ1-6
CDR3 DNA: TGTGCCTGGAGTTCGGGGGGAAGCTCCTATAATTCACCCCTCCACTTT
CDR3 protein: CAWSSGGSSYNSPLHF

clone size: .
V gene: TRBV19
D gene: TRBD2
J gene: TRBJ2-5
CDR3 DNA: TGTGCCAGTAAGGGACTAGCGGCCGGTGAAGAGACCCAGTACTTC
CDR3 protein: CASKGLAAGEETQYF

clone size: .
V gene: TRBV29-1
D gene: .
J gene: TRBJ2-3
CDR3 DNA: TGCAGCGTTGAAGTTCAGGGCACAGATACGCAGTATTTT
CDR3 protein: CSVEVQGTDTQYF

clone size: .
V gene: TRBV7-2
D gene: TRBD1
J gene: TRBJ1-1
CDR3 DNA: TGTGCCAGCAGCCTGCCATTCGGGACAGCCACTGAAGCTTTCTTT
CDR3 protein: CASSLPFGTATEAFF

clone size: .
V gene: TRBV11-3
D gene: TRBD1
J gene: TRBJ1-1
CDR3 DNA: TGTGCCAGCAGCTTATCCCACGGGACAGGTCGTACTGAAGCTTTCTTT
CDR3 protein: CASSLSHGTGRTEAFF

clone size: .
V gene: TRBV6-1
D gene: TRBD2
J gene: TRBJ2-2
CDR3 DNA: TGTGCCAGCAGTGGTCCGGGACTAGCGGGTGCCGGGGAGCTGTTTTTT
CDR3 protein: CASSGPGLAGAGELFF

clone size: .
V gene: TRBV5-1
D gene: .
J gene: TRBJ1-1
CDR3 DNA: TGCGCCAGCAGCATGGACAGCTCAACGAACACTGAAGCTTTCTTT
CDR3 protein: CASSMDSSTNTEAFF

clone size: .
V gene: TRBV4-3
D gene: .
J gene: TRBJ2-7
CDR3 DNA: TGCGCCAGCAGCCGTTACCTGGGCCCGAGCTCCTACGAGCAGTACTTC
CDR3 protein: CASSRYLGPSSYEQYF

clone size: few
V gene: TRBV19
D gene: TRBD1
J gene: TRBJ1-2
CDR3 DNA: TGTGCCAGTAGTGGGGTAGGGACAGCTAACTATGGCTACACCTTC
CDR3 protein: CASSGVGTANYGYTF

clone size: .
V gene: TRBV30
D gene: .
J gene: TRBJ1-6
CDR3 DNA: TGTGCCTGGAAAATGAGGGAGATCTATAATTCACCCCTCCACTTT
CDR3 protein: CAWKMREIYNSPLHF

clone size: .
V gene: TRBV7-2
D gene: .
J gene: TRBJ2-5
CDR3 DNA: TGTGCCAGCAGAGCGAGCCCCCAAGAGACCCAGTACTTC
CDR3 protein: CASRASPQETQYF

clone size: .
V gene: TRBV2
D gene: .
J gene: TRBJ1-1
CDR3 DNA: TGTGCCAGCAGCCCGAAGGTCGGAGGTGCTGAAGCTTTCTTT
CDR3 protein: CASSPKVGGAEAFF

clone size: .
V gene: TRBV11-3
D gene: TRBD1
J gene: TRBJ1-2
CDR3 DNA: TGTGCCAGCAGCCCGGGACAGGGTAACTATGGCTACACCTTC
CDR3 protein: CASSPGQGNYGYTF

clone size: .
V gene: TRBV28
D gene: .
J gene: TRBJ2-2
CDR3 DNA: TGTGCCAGCAGCTGGAATCCGGTGGAGGTGAACACCGGGGAGCTGTTTTTT
CDR3 protein: CASSWNPVEVNTGELFF

clone size: .
V gene: TRBV7-2
D gene: TRBD2
J gene: TRBJ2-7
CDR3 DNA: TGTGCCAGCAGCCCCGAGGGACTAGCGGGAGGGAGGGGCTACGAGCAGTACTTC
CDR3 protein: CASSPEGLAGGRGYEQYF

clone size: .
V gene: TRBV6-1
D gene: .
J gene: TRBJ1-5
CDR3 DNA: TGTGCCAGCAGTGTTGACAGACGGTATAGCAATCAGCCCCAGCATTTT
CDR3 protein: CASSVDRRYSNQPQHF

clone size: .
V gene: TRBV9
D gene: .
J gene: TRBJ2-7
CDR3 DNA: TGTGCCAGCAGCTGGCTAGCCCCCTACGAGCAGTACTTC
CDR3 protein: CASSWLAPYEQYF

clone size: .
V gene: TRBV7-2
D gene: .
J gene: TRBJ1-1
CDR3 DNA: TGTGCCAGCAGCATTAGATATGGGGCTGAGGCTGAAGCTTTCTTT
CDR3 protein: CASSIRYGAEAEAFF

clone size: .
V gene: TRBV7-8
D gene: TRBD1
J gene: TRBJ2-7
CDR3 DNA: TGTGCCAGCAGCTTGGACAGGCCCTACGAGCAGTACTTC
CDR3 protein: CASSLDRPYEQYF

clone size: .
V gene: TRBV9
D gene: TRBD2
J gene: TRBJ2-3
CDR3 DNA: TGTGCCAGCAGCGTCCTAGCGGGGACAGATACGCAGTATTTT
CDR3 protein: CASSVLAGTDTQYF

clone size: .
V gene: TRBV28
D gene: .
J gene: TRBJ1-2
CDR3 DNA: TGTGCCAGCAGAGATCCGAACGGGTGGGGCTACACCTTC
CDR3 protein: CASRDPNGWGYTF

clone size: .
V gene: TRBV5-6
D gene: .
J gene: TRBJ2-2
CDR3 DNA: TGTGCCAGCAGCTTACGAGTGGGGGCTACCACCGGGGAGCTGTTTTTT
CDR3 protein: CASSLRVGATTGELFF

clone size: .
V gene: TRBV7-8
D gene: .
J gene: TRBJ1-4
CDR3 DNA: TGTGCCAGCAGCTTAGAGAACCAGGGTCCTGAAAAACTGTTTTTT
CDR3 protein: CASSLENQGPEKLFF

clone size: .
V gene: TRBV6-2/TRBV6-3
D gene: .
J gene: TRBJ2-5
CDR3 DNA: TGTGCCAGCAGTTACGCCGGGTTTCAAGAGCAAGAGACCCAGTACTTC
CDR3 protein: CASSYAGFQEQETQYF

clone size: .
V gene: TRBV27
D gene: .
J gene: TRBJ2-3
CDR3 DNA: TGTGCCAGCAGTTTATTAGGGGTGGGACTCGTGTACACAGATACGCAGTATTTT
CDR3 protein: CASSLLGVGLVYTDTQYF

clone size: .
V gene: TRBV5-6
D gene: TRBD1
J gene: TRBJ1-1
CDR3 DNA: TGTGCCAGCAGCTTGGTACAGGGGTTTCAGACTGAAGCTTTCTTT
CDR3 protein: CASSLVQGFQTEAFF

clone size: .
V gene: TRBV10-2
D gene: TRBD2
J gene: TRBJ2-1
CDR3 DNA: TGCGCCAGCGGTGGACTAGCGGGAGCCTCCTACAATGAGCAGTTCTTC
CDR3 protein: CASGGLAGASYNEQFF

clone size: .
V gene: TRBV18
D gene: TRBD1
J gene: TRBJ2-2
CDR3 DNA: TGTGCCAGCTCAACGGGACAGGGGGCGTCAACCGGGGAGCTGTTTTTT
CDR3 protein: CASSTGQGASTGELFF

clone size: .
V gene: TRBV2
D gene: .
J gene: TRBJ1-3
CDR3 DNA: TGTGCCAGCAGCGAACAGGGAAACTCTGGAAACACCATATATTTT
CDR3 protein: CASSEQGNSGNTIYF

clone size: .
V gene: TRBV20-1
D gene: TRBD1
J gene: TRBJ1-2
CDR3 DNA: TGCAGTGCTAGAGCAGGGGGTGCTGGGCTCTTC
CDR3 protein: CSARAGGAGLF

clone size: .
V gene: TRBV24-1
D gene: .
J gene: TRBJ2-7
CDR3 DNA: TGTGCCACCAGTGATTCGGCAAGAATGGACTTTTCCTTC
CDR3 protein: CATSDSARMDFSF

clone size: .
V gene: TRBV28
D gene: TRBD1
J gene: TRBJ2-1
CDR3 DNA: TGTGCCAGCAGGACAGGGGGGAGGGACAATGAGCAGTTCTTC
CDR3 protein: CASRTGGRDNEQFF

clone size: .
V gene: TRBV28
D gene: TRBD1
J gene: TRBJ2-1
CDR3 DNA: TGTGCCACCCTAAGGACAGGTGGGAACTACAATGAGCAGTTCTTC
CDR3 protein: CATLRTGGNYNEQFF

clone size: .
V gene: TRBV28
D gene: TRBD2
J gene: TRBJ2-1
CDR3 DNA: TGTGCCAGCAGGCTAGCGGGAGTCTACAATGAGCAGTTCTTC
CDR3 protein: CASRLAGVYNEQFF